One sample yielded the 18 T cell receptor beta chains listed below, sequenced in a study of cytomegalovirus exposure and HLA in healthy donors. 60 Vbeta and 13 Jbeta primers were used in PCR. The method was immunoSEQ multiplex PCR; TCRdb's version includes in-frame clones alone and lacks a portion of them. The data show 200,000 or so clones, 75% to 90% seen once. The sample comprised PBMCs. Source of these receptors: a young woman in good health and CMV-seronegative.

The gene calls are TRBV11-2 and TRBJ2-7, with 9 nucleotides matching TRBD1. Germline V lookup: CDR1 SGHAT, CDR2 FQNNGV. This CDR3 has 17 residues. V lost 0 bases and J lost 3; bases outside the gene matches: 9. CDR3 in amino acids: CASSLDLRGQGFYEQYF. In DNA form, the CDR3 reads TGTGCCAGCAGCTTAGATCTTCGGGGACAGGGTTTCTACGAGCAGTACTTC.

The rearrangement links TRBV30 to TRBJ1-3; 8 bases are a match to TRBD1. The V and J ends lost 2 bases and 0 bases, in that order; junction bases with no gene match: 9. The germline CDR1 and CDR2 sequences are GTSNPN and SVGIG (reference sequence). The CDR3 loop spans 17 amino acids. CDR3 amino acids: CAWSPLYRGFSGNTIYF. CDR3 coding DNA: TGTGCCTGGAGTCCACTATACAGGGGGTTCTCTGGAAACACCATATATTTT. Full variable domain (missing parts from reference TRBV30 and TRBJ1-3): SQTIHQWPATLVQPVGSPLSLECTVEGTSNPNLYWYRQAAGRGLQLLFYSVGIGQISSEVPQNLSASRPQDRQFILSSKKLLLSDSGFYLCAWSPLYRGFSGNTIYFGEGSWLTVV.

The chain is built from TRBV10-2 and TRBJ2-7; tentative D call: TRBD1 (5 bases). This CDR3 is built from 13 residues. Germline CDR1 reads WSHSY; CDR2 reads SAAADI. V dropped 1 base and J dropped 6 bases, with 10 bases sitting between them. Here the CDR3 reads CASSELQAAEQYF. Written as DNA, the CDR3 is TGCGCCAGCAGTGAGTTACAGGCCGCCGAGCAGTACTTC.

J is TRBJ1-1 and V is TRBV6-1, with 8 bases that match TRBD1. Germline lookup yields CDR1 MNHNS and CDR2 SASEGT. Trimming at V came to 3 bases and at J to 1 base, leaving 4 bases not matched to a gene. There are 15 residues in the CDR3. CDR3 sequence reads: CASSEPGQGNTEAFF. Written as DNA, the CDR3 is TGTGCCAGCAGTGAGCCAGGACAGGGGAACACTGAAGCTTTCTTT.

This chain links TRBV28 with TRBJ2-3; TRBD2 might be the D (6 bases). Between the trimmed V and J ends, which lost 3 bases and 3 bases, there was a span of 13 bases. Germline V CDR1 and CDR2: MDHEN, SYDVKM. This CDR3 has 15 residues. CDR3: CASSFGGRMTDTQYF. The CDR3 bases are TGTGCCAGCAGTTTTGGAGGGAGGATGACAGATACGCAGTATTTT.

This sequence joins TRBV4-2 and TRBJ2-3; TRBD2 might be the D (5 bases). CDR3 length equals 15 residues. Looked up from germline, CDR1 is LGHNA and CDR2 is YNFKEQ. V lost 1 base and J lost 6, with 14 bases in between. CDR3 in amino acids: CASSQVIPGMDTQYF. The CDR3 nucleotides are TGTGCCAGCAGCCAAGTAATACCGGGGATGGATACGCAGTATTTT.

This clone appeared a few times. This sequence joins TRBV28 and TRBJ2-7; TRBD1 agrees at 7 bases. V lost 5 bases, J lost 7 bases, and 5 bases stayed unmatched. CDR1 and CDR2 from the germline V gene are MDHEN and SYDVKM. The CDR3 length is 12 residues. This chain's CDR3 is CASSAGGMEQYF. The CDR3 DNA reads as TGTGCCAGCAGTGCAGGGGGTATGGAGCAGTACTTC.

The CDR3 is CASSPPTGGSGDEQFF. The CDR3 DNA sequence: TGTGCCAGCTCACCACCGACAGGAGGCTCCGGCGATGAGCAGTTCTTC. V gene TRBV18 combines with J gene TRBJ2-1; maybe TRBD1 (6 bases). The V and J ends lost 0 bases and 8 bases respectively, with 17 bases between them. This CDR3 is 16 amino acids long. CDR1 is KGHSH and CDR2 is LQKENI in the germline V gene.

The chain links TRBV7-9 to TRBJ2-7; 10 nucleotides agree with TRBD2. CDR1 and CDR2 from the germline V gene are SEHNR and FQNEAQ (reference sequence). The trim removed 2 bases at V and 4 bases at J, leaving 5 bases unmatched. CDR3 length: 15 residues. The CDR3 sequence is CASSLSSGSGYEQYF. In DNA form, the CDR3 reads TGTGCCAGCAGCTTATCTAGCGGGAGTGGATACGAGCAGTACTTC.

The V gene is TRBV6-4, the J gene TRBJ2-2; 7 nucleotides match TRBD1. After removal of 4 bases from V and 5 bases from J, the junction contained 7 bases not matched to a gene. Germline V lookup: CDR1 MRHNA, CDR2 SNTAGT. The CDR3 is 15 amino acids. DNA for the CDR3: TGTGCCAGCAGTGCGAGGCAGGGGGAGACCGGGGAGCTGTTTTTT. This encodes CASSARQGETGELFF.

The genes are TRBV13 and TRBJ1-2; TRBD1 matches 7 bases. Germline trimming cut 5 bases from V and 4 bases from J; bases unmatched to any gene: 10. The CDR3 is 15 amino acids. The germline V gene encodes CDR1 PRHDT and CDR2 FYEKMQ (reference sequence). CDR3 sequence: CASSPRDSGFYGYTF. CDR3 DNA: TGTGCCAGCAGCCCCCGGGACAGCGGGTTCTATGGCTACACCTTC. Full variable domain (rest looked up from reference TRBV13 and TRBJ1-2): AAGVIQSPRHLIKEKRETATLKCYPIPRHDTVYWYQQGPGQDPQFLISFYEKMQSDKGSIPDRFSAQQFSDYHSELNMSSLELGDSALYFCASSPRDSGFYGYTFGSGTRLTVV.

V usage is TRBV18 and J usage is TRBJ1-5; D uncertain. This CDR3 contains 14 residues. Germline loops: CDR1 KGHSH, CDR2 LQKENI. V was pared by 4 bases and J by 0 bases, with 7 bases between. CDR3 in amino acids: CASSREYSNQPQHF. The CDR3 DNA reads as TGTGCCAGCTCACGCGAGTATAGCAATCAGCCCCAGCATTTT.

The J gene is TRBJ2-5, the V gene TRBV2; 7 nucleotides match TRBD2. The J call could be wrong; TRBJ2-7 is a better fit for the DNA end. Per germline, CDR1 SNHLY and CDR2 FYNNEI. This CDR3 comprises 15 residues. For the CDR3, the DNA is TGTGCCAGCAGTGAAACTAGCGAACCACTCTACGAGCAGTACTTC. This gives the protein CASSETSEPLYEQYF.

The chain couples TRBV19 to TRBJ2-1, with D perhaps TRBD2 (5 bases). The CDR3 loop spans 15 amino acids. Per the germline V gene, CDR1 is LNHDA and CDR2 is SQIVND (reference sequence). Trimming pared 0 bases from V and 8 bases from J, leaving 14 bases between. CDR3 sequence (DNA): TGTGCCAGTAGTATAGATCTTGAGGGTTCAGATGAGCAGTTCTTC. Amino acids: CASSIDLEGSDEQFF.

The chain links TRBV10-3 to TRBJ2-7, with 14 bases aligning to TRBD2. Unmatched junction bases numbered 17, after V lost 3 bases and J lost 4 bases. Germline V gene data show CDR1 as ENHRY and CDR2 as SYGVKD. The CDR3 contains 20 residues. The DNA of the CDR3 is TGTGCCATCAGTGATAGGGGGACTAGCGGGAGTTTTGGTCAGGTGTACGAGCAGTACTTC. This sequence encodes CAISDRGTSGSFGQVYEQYF.

The chain links TRBV11-2 to TRBJ1-1; D is ambiguous. The CDR3 length is 9 residues. CDR1 and CDR2 (germline): SGHAT, FQNNGV. Trimming removed 8 bases at V and 7 bases at J, with 5 bases between. CDR3 coding DNA: TGTGCCAGCCGCGGTGAAGCTTTCTTT. Protein sequence: CASRGEAFF.

The V and J genes are TRBV28 and TRBJ2-1; maybe TRBD2 (7 bases). Trimming shortened V by 6 bases and J by 7 bases, and 16 bases separated the two germline ends. CDR3 length equals 14 residues. Germline assignment: CDR1 MDHEN and CDR2 SYDVKM. Here the CDR3 DNA reads TGTGCCAGCAGCGAAAGGGGGGGTAAGAATGAGCAGTTCTTC. Its protein is CASSERGGKNEQFF.

This chain uses TRBV5-1 with TRBJ1-1, with D perhaps matching TRBD1 (5 bases). V was clipped by 0 bases and J by 8 bases, with 11 bases between them. This CDR3 has 13 amino acids. The germline V gene encodes CDR1 SGHRS and CDR2 YFSETQ. CDR3: CASSLDLGLEAFF. The CDR3 DNA sequence: TGCGCCAGCAGCTTGGATCTGGGGCTAGAAGCTTTCTTT.